The 31 T cell receptor beta chains in this list originate from one sample, sequenced in a study of metastatic and nonmetastatic thyroid tumors. Thyroid surgery was performed in patients who had received no treatment beforehand. TCRdb re-called the PCR reads via MiXCR. The data show about 27,000 clones, about a quarter seen once. Sequenced: blood. The receptors shown here come from a female donor with papillary thyroid cancer or a benign thyroid nodule (not recorded which). Some clones in this sample may be carry-over from other donors' samples.

This clone is medium-sized (0.01 to 0.1%) within its sample. The genes are TRBV28 and TRBJ2-1; 8 nucleotides match TRBD1. The CDR3 extends over 16 amino acids. Germline V gives CDR1 MDHEN, CDR2 SYDVKM. V lost 7 bases and J lost 8; bases outside the gene matches: 16. The CDR3 region is CASTIGPRQGSDEQFF. CDR3 in DNA: TGTGCCAGCACTATAGGGCCGAGACAGGGGTCGGATGAGCAGTTCTTC.

The genes are TRBV28 and TRBJ1-6, with a possible D match to TRBD1 (5 bases). The CDR3 runs 13 residues. The germline V gene encodes CDR1 MDHEN and CDR2 SYDVKM. V shed 8 bases and J shed 5 bases, with 10 bases lying between them. The DNA for the CDR3 is TGTGCCAGCCTCCGGACAAATAATTCACCCCTCCACTTT. Translated: CASLRTNNSPLHF.

This clone is judged medium-sized. This rearrangement joins TRBV6-1 to TRBJ2-7, with D maybe TRBD2 (6 bases). The CDR3 totals 11 residues. Between the trimmed V and J ends, which lost 5 bases and 12 bases, there was a span of 14 bases. Germline CDR1 reads MNHNS; CDR2 reads SASEGT. CDR3 protein: CASSLAVARYF. In DNA, the CDR3 is TGTGCCAGCAGTTTAGCGGTCGCGCGGTACTTC.

The chain is built from TRBV28 and TRBJ2-5; D tentatively reads TRBD1 or TRBD2 (6 bases each). Trimming took 5 bases from V and 4 from J, leaving 14 bases between them. The germline V gene encodes CDR1 MDHEN and CDR2 SYDVKM. This CDR3 has 14 amino acids. CDR3 coding DNA: TGTGCCAGCAGTACGACCGGGGGCGTAGAGACCCAGTACTTC. Protein: CASSTTGGVETQYF.

This clone came up many times. It may be a read error: a sequence one base away is much more abundant. The rearrangement uses TRBV20-1 and TRBJ1-2; D not certain. The V gene's germline CDR1 is DFQATT and CDR2 SNEGSKA (reference sequence). Deletions cut 3 bases from V and 5 bases from J, with 4 bases between. The CDR3 loop spans 10 amino acids. The CDR3 coding sequence is TGCAGTGCTAGGGAGTATGGCTACACCTTC. This sequence encodes CSAREYGYTF.

This clone has a count of ten or more. V and J are TRBV11-1 and TRBJ2-6; D possibly corresponds to TRBD2 (5 bases). The germline V gene encodes CDR1 SGHAT and CDR2 FQDESV (reference sequence). V lost 5 bases and J lost 4, with 21 bases in between. The CDR3 consists of 18 residues. CDR3 nucleotide sequence: TGTGCCAGCAGCCAAGGTGGCTATGGCGGGCGGGGGGCCAACGTCCTGACTTTC. This codes for CASSQGGYGGRGANVLTF.

This clone was picked up many times. The J gene is TRBJ2-1, the V gene TRBV11-3, with no clear D. Germline assignment: CDR1 SGHNT and CDR2 YENEEA. The CDR3 totals 15 residues. The V and J ends lost 5 bases and 0 bases respectively, with 11 bases between them. This CDR3 is CASSPDGASYNEQFF. The CDR3 nucleotides are TGTGCCAGCAGCCCCGATGGAGCCTCCTACAATGAGCAGTTCTTC.

This clone was recorded at least ten times. CDR3 protein: CASRPGGQETQYF. The CDR3 coding sequence is TGTGCCAGCAGACCCGGGGGACAAGAGACCCAGTACTTC. This chain joins TRBV6-1 and TRBJ2-5, with D perhaps matching TRBD2 (6 bases). The ends were cut back, 6 bases at V and 2 bases at J, with 10 bases in the middle. The length of the CDR3 is 13 residues. Germline values: CDR1 MNHNS, CDR2 SASEGT.

This clone was seen at least ten times. The chain combines TRBV12-3 or TRBV12-4 with TRBJ2-3, with a possible D match to TRBD1 (6 bases). The CDR3 has 13 residues. The V end lost 3 bases, the J end lost 5 bases, and 9 bases lay between the germline ends. In DNA form, the CDR3 reads TGTGCCAGCAGTTTGGGCAGGGGAGATACGCAGTATTTT. It is translated as CASSLGRGDTQYF.

Turning to this clone: This may arise from a read error, as a much more abundant clone is one base away. The chain joins TRBV11-2 to TRBJ1-1; no definite D call. The CDR3 totals 14 residues. Looked up from germline, CDR1 is SGHAT and CDR2 is FQNNGV. The CDR3 DNA is TGTACCAGCAGCTTAGATGGCCTGAGCACTGAAGCTTTCTTT. It is translated as CTSSLDGLSTEAFF.

The rearrangement joins TRBV20-1 to TRBJ2-1; 10 bases are a match to TRBD1. In germline, CDR1 is DFQATT, CDR2 SNEGSKA (reference sequence). The V segment lost 0 bases and the J segment 8 bases; nucleotides outside the gene matches: 4. The CDR3 loop spans 14 amino acids. The CDR3 protein is CSARDQDRGYEQFF. The CDR3 bases are TGCAGTGCTAGAGATCAGGACAGGGGGTATGAGCAGTTCTTC.

The chain uses TRBV20-1 and TRBJ2-4; 7 bases agree with TRBD2. V dropped 8 bases and J dropped 4; count of bases not matched to a gene: 14. The germline CDR1 and CDR2 sequences are DFQATT and SNEGSKA (reference sequence). This CDR3 region has 15 residues. CDR3 nucleotides: TGCAGTTCGGACGCTAGCGGTAGGGCGAAAAACATTCAGTACTTC. It specifies CSSDASGRAKNIQYF.

The chain has TRBV6-1 and TRBJ1-6, with TRBD1 matching 7 bases. J lost 11 bases, V lost 8 bases, and 9 bases had no gene match. CDR1 and CDR2 from the germline V gene are MNHNS and SASEGT. The CDR3 length is 13 residues. The CDR3 loop is CASRQGGNPPLHF. In DNA, the CDR3 is TGTGCCAGCCGACAGGGAGGAAATCCACCCCTCCACTTT.

About this clone: Germline and junction disagree at one end, which may indicate a read error. J is TRBJ2-1 and V is TRBV12-3 or TRBV12-4; 7 bases map to TRBD2. CDR3 length: 14 amino acids. This CDR3 reads CASRSGISDNEQFF. DNA of the CDR3: TGTGCCAGCAGAAGCGGGATCTCCGACAATGAGCAGTTCTTC.

The chain joins TRBV30 to TRBJ1-2, with 12 positions matching TRBD1. The CDR3 extends over 15 amino acids. CDR1 GTSNPN and CDR2 SVGIG come from the germline V gene (reference sequence). V lost 1 base and J lost 6; bases outside the gene matches: 6. The CDR3 DNA reads TGTGCCTGGAGTGGACCGGGACAGGGGGCGAATGGCTACACCTTC. Its translation is CAWSGPGQGANGYTF. Variable domain in full (rest from reference TRBV30 and TRBJ1-2): SQTIHQWPATLVQPVGSPLSLECTVEGTSNPNLYWYRQAAGRGLQLLFYSVGIGQISSEVPQNLSASRPQDRQFILSSKKLLLSDSGFYLCAWSGPGQGANGYTFGSGTRLTVV.

In its sample, this clone ranks as medium-sized. The CDR3 region is CASSPTGENYGYTF. The CDR3 DNA reads TGTGCCAGCAGCCCCACAGGGGAGAACTATGGCTACACCTTC. The chain links TRBV7-9 to TRBJ1-2; TRBD1 aligns across 7 bases. The CDR3 runs to 14 residues. Germline V lookup: CDR1 SEHNR, CDR2 FQNEAQ (reference sequence). With V trimmed by 5 bases and J by 2 bases, 5 bases remained unmatched. Complete variable domain (other parts from reference TRBV7-9 and TRBJ1-2): DTGVSQNPRHKITKRGQNVTFRCDPISEHNRLYWYRQTLGQGPEFLTYFQNEAQLEKSRLLSDRFSAERPKGSFSTLEIQRTEQGDSAMYLCASSPTGENYGYTFGSGTRLTVV.

The chain joins TRBV20-1 to TRBJ1-1, with D unresolved. CDR3 length equals 15 residues. In germline, CDR1 is DFQATT, CDR2 SNEGSKA (reference sequence). V was shortened by 0 bases and J by 2 bases, with 13 bases between the two germline ends. The DNA of the CDR3 is TGCAGTGCTAGAGACCCGGACGGCGGAAACACTGAAGCTTTCTTT. Its translation is CSARDPDGGNTEAFF.

The chain has TRBV6-1 and TRBJ2-3; 10 nucleotides line up with TRBD2. Losses at the gene ends were 0 bases for V and 4 bases for J; bases not matched to a gene: 1. The CDR3 runs to 15 residues. From germline, CDR1 is MNHNS and CDR2 SASEGT. CDR3 nucleotide sequence: TGTGCCAGCAGTGAAGCGCTAGCGGGAGCAGATACGCAGTATTTT. It codes for CASSEALAGADTQYF.

DNA of the CDR3: TGTGCCAGCAGCGACTCCGGGACTAGCCTCTCCCATGAGCAGTTCTTC. Translated: CASSDSGTSLSHEQFF. The chain links TRBV11-1 to TRBJ2-1; 9 bases fit TRBD2. This CDR3 comprises 16 residues. The ends lost 5 bases at V and 8 bases at J; junction bases unmatched: 13. Germline V gene sequence: CDR1 SGHAT, CDR2 FQDESV (reference sequence).

This clone has at least ten counts. A much more abundant neighbour one base away suggests this may be a read error. Other DNA sequences in the sample encode the same CDR3. V and J are TRBV6-1 and TRBJ2-5; no firm D call. CDR1 is MNHNS and CDR2 is SASEGT in the germline V gene. Trimming pared 6 bases from V and 5 bases from J, leaving 10 bases between. The CDR3 extends over 12 amino acids. This CDR3 reads CASRMTVETQYF. CDR3 bases: TGTGCCAGCAGGATGACGGTCGAGACCCAGTACTTC.

This clone was detected many times. The V and J genes are TRBV12-3 or TRBV12-4 and TRBJ2-1, with unresolved D. This CDR3 is built from 11 residues. V was trimmed by 4 bases and J by 12 bases, leaving 10 bases between them. Written as DNA, the CDR3 is TGTGCCAGCAGTTCCGGATGGGGGCAGTTCTTC. It translates to CASSSGWGQFF.

This clone came up many times. This sequence joins TRBV7-6 and TRBJ1-1; D ambiguous. V was cut by 1 base and J by 4 bases, with 16 bases left in between. The CDR3 length is 16 residues. CDR1 SGHVS and CDR2 FNYEAQ come from the germline V gene. CDR3 bases: TGTGCCAGCAGCTTAGAAGTAGGCACCCGGGGCACTGAAGCTTTCTTT. It codes for CASSLEVGTRGTEAFF.

The DNA for the CDR3 is TGTGCCAGCAAGGGGGGCAGCTCCTACGAGCAGTACTTC. Encoded protein: CASKGGSSYEQYF. The chain carries TRBV2 and TRBJ2-7; perhaps D is TRBD1 or TRBD2 (6 bases each). The CDR3 is made up of 13 amino acids. Germline-derived CDR1 and CDR2 are SNHLY and FYNNEI. V was pared by 7 bases and J by 0 bases, with 10 bases between.

The chain employs TRBV30 and TRBJ2-7; no definite D call. V was pared by 3 bases and J by 2 bases, with 17 bases between. CDR1 is GTSNPN, CDR2 SVGIG, per germline (reference sequence). CDR3 size: 15 residues. The CDR3 is CAWSPRYARPYEQYF. CDR3 nucleotide sequence: TGTGCCTGGAGCCCCAGGTACGCTCGTCCCTACGAGCAGTACTTC.

There are a few counts of this clone. V is TRBV19 and J is TRBJ2-2, with 10 bases lining up with TRBD1. Losses at the gene ends were 6 bases for V and 4 bases for J; bases not matched to a gene: 5. The CDR3 covers 15 residues. CDR1 is LNHDA, CDR2 SQIVND, per germline (reference sequence). The CDR3 reads CASRGTGVLTGELFF. CDR3 in DNA: TGTGCCAGTAGAGGGACAGGGGTTCTCACCGGGGAGCTGTTTTTT.

This clone has a handful of counts. This chain links TRBV20-1 with TRBJ1-2; possibly TRBD1 for D (6 bases). This CDR3 is 13 amino acids long. Trimming cost V 4 bases and J 3 bases, with 12 bases left between them. From germline, CDR1 is DFQATT and CDR2 SNEGSKA (reference sequence). The CDR3 nucleotides are TGCAGTGCTACAGGGGAGGGGGACTATGGCTACACCTTC. Translating gives CSATGEGDYGYTF.

This clone was seen only a few times. Being one base from a much bigger clone, this may be a read error. The V call is TRBV20-1, the J call TRBJ2-3; the match to TRBD2 covers 7 bases. Germline V CDR1 and CDR2: DFQATT, SNEGSKA (reference sequence). After removal of 6 bases from V and 2 bases from J, the junction contained 8 bases not matched to a gene. The length of the CDR3 is 14 residues. CDR3 nucleotide sequence: TGCAGTGCCTGGGCTAGCGGATACACAGATACGCAGTATTTT. This encodes CSAWASGYTDTQYF.

This clone was seen ten or more times. V gene TRBV7-6 combines with J gene TRBJ2-7; possibly TRBD2 for D (5 bases). CDR3 length: 14 residues. Germline loops: CDR1 SGHVS, CDR2 FNYEAQ. Trimming removed 4 bases at V and 3 bases at J, with 13 bases between. The CDR3 here is CASSSRPSGYEQYV. CDR3 nucleotides: TGTGCCAGCAGCTCAAGGCCCAGCGGCTACGAGCAGTACGTC.

The chain recombines TRBV20-1 with TRBJ2-3, with D perhaps matching TRBD2 (7 bases). CDR3 size: 14 residues. Per the germline V gene, CDR1 is DFQATT and CDR2 is SNEGSKA (reference sequence). V shed 5 bases and J shed 4 bases, with 16 bases lying between them. The CDR3 bases are TGCAGTGCTGGGGGCGGAGGGGGGGCAGATACGCAGTATTTT. It specifies CSAGGGGGADTQYF.

The chain links TRBV9 to TRBJ2-7; the D gene could be TRBD1 or TRBD2 (5 bases each). The CDR3 extends over 15 amino acids. V dropped 3 bases and J dropped 1 base, with 14 bases sitting between them. Germline V lookup: CDR1 SGDLS, CDR2 YYNGEE. CDR3 DNA: TGTGCCAGCAGCGCCGACCGGGACGCGTCCTACGAGCAGTACTTC. It translates to CASSADRDASYEQYF.

This clone rates as medium-sized (0.01 to 0.1%). This chain connects TRBV7-8 to TRBJ1-2; 7 nucleotides match TRBD1. Trimming took 5 bases from V and 1 from J; bases not matched to a gene: 13. The CDR3 has 17 residues. The germline gives CDR1 SGHVS, CDR2 FQNEAQ. Here the CDR3 reads CASSPTGPGAYNYGYTF. The CDR3 coding sequence is TGTGCCAGCAGCCCGACAGGGCCAGGTGCCTATAACTATGGCTACACCTTC.